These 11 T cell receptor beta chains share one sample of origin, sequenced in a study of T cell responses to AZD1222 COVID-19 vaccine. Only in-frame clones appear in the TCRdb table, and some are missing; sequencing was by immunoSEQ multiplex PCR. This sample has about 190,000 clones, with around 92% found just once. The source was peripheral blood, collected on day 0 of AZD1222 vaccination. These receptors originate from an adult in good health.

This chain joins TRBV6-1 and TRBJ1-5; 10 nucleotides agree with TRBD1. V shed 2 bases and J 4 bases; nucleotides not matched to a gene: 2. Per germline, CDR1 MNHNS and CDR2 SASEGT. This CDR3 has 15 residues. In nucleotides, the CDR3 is TGTGCCAGCAGTGAAAGGGGACAGGGGAATCAGCCCCAGCATTTT. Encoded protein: CASSERGQGNQPQHF.

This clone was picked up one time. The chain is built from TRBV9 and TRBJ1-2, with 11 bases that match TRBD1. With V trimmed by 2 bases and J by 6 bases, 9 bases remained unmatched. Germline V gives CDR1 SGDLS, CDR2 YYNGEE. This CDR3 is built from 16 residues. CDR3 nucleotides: TGTGCCAGCAGCGTTAGCCTGATGGGACAGGGGGATGGCTACACCTTC. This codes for CASSVSLMGQGDGYTF.

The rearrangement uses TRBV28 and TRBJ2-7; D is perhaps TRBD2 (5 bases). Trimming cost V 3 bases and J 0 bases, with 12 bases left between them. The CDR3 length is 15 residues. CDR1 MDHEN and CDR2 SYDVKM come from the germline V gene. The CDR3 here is CASSLSGISSYEQYF. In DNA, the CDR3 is TGTGCCAGCAGTTTGTCGGGGATCAGCTCCTACGAGCAGTACTTC.

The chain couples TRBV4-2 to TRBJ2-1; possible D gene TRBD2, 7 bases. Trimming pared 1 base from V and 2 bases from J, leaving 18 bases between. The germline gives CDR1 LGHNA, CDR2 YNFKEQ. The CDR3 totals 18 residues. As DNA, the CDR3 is TGTGCCAGCAGCCAAGGGACGGGGGGCGTTCCCACCTACAATGAGCAGTTCTTC. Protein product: CASSQGTGGVPTYNEQFF.

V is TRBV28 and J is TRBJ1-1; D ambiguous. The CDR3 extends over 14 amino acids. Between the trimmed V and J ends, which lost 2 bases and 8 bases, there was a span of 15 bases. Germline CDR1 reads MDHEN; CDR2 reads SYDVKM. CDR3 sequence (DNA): TGTGCCAGCAGTTTAGGGAACCGGCTTTCCGAAGCTTTCTTT. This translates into CASSLGNRLSEAFF.

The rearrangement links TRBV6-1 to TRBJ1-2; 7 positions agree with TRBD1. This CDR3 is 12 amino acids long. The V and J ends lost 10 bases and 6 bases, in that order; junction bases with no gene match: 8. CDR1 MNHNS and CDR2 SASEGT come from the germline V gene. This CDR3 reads CATPTGLNGYTF. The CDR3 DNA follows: TGTGCCACCCCGACAGGGCTAAATGGCTACACCTTC.

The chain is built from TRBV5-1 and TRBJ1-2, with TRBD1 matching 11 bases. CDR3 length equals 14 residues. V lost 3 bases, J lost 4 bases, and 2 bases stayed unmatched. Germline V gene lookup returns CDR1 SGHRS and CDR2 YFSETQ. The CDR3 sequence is CASSWGQGVYGYTF. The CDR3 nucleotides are TGCGCCAGCAGCTGGGGACAGGGGGTCTATGGCTACACCTTC. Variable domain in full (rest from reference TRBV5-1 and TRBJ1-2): KAGVTQTPRYLIKTRGQQVTLSCSPISGHRSVSWYQQTPGQGLQFLFEYFSETQRNKGNFPGRFSGRQFSNSRSEMNVSTLELGDSALYLCASSWGQGVYGYTFGSGTRLTVV.

CDR3 protein: CASSLDHMGVAFF. The CDR3 DNA follows: TGCGCCAGCAGCTTGGATCATATGGGAGTAGCTTTCTTT. The chain has TRBV5-1 and TRBJ1-1; D ambiguous. There are 13 residues in the CDR3. CDR1 and CDR2 from the germline V gene are SGHRS and YFSETQ. V lost 0 bases to trimming and J lost 10 bases, with 13 bases between them.

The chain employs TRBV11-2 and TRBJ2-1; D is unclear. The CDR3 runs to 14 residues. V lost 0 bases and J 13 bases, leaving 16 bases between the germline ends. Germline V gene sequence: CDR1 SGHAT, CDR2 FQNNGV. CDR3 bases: TGTGCCAGCAGCTTAGATCTCAACATACTAAACCAGTTCTTC. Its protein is CASSLDLNILNQFF.

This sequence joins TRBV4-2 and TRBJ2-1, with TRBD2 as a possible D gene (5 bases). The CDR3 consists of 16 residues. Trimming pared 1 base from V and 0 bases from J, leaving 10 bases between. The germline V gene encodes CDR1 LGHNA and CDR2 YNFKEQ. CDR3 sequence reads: CASSQGRVSSYNEQFF. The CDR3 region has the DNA TGTGCCAGCAGCCAAGGGCGGGTGAGCTCCTACAATGAGCAGTTCTTC.

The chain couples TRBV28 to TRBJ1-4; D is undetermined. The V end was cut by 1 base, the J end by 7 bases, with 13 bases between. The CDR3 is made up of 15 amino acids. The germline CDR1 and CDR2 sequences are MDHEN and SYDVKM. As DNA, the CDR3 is TGTGCCAGCAGTTTATTCCAGTCCGGCCGTGAAAAACTGTTTTTT. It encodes CASSLFQSGREKLFF.